This TCR beta chain was sequenced for a study of Ad26.COV2.S vaccination and SARS-CoV-2 variants. General study results and limits: Those who received the vaccine showed greater spike-specific TCR breadth than those given placebo. A substantial breadth of spike-specific CD8+ and CD4+ T cell responses after vaccination has been reported. Responses of T cells in total may have been underestimated by the TCR breadth and depth analyses.

CDR3 size: 16 residues. V was clipped by 2 bases and J by 6 bases, with 19 bases between them. Germline assignment: CDR1 MNHNS and CDR2 SASEGT. Sequencing was performed with immunoSEQ multiplex PCR; in TCRdb, only in-frame clones are kept and a portion is missing. The sample consists of some 350,000 clones, 92% of them appearing once. Points on this clone: The antigen is undetermined.

The rearrangement links TRBV6-1 to TRBJ1-2; D not resolved. The source was peripheral blood, collected after recovery from COVID-19. The clonotype was recovered from a human donor who had recovered from COVID-19. The CDR3 nucleotides read TGTGCCAGCAGTGAAAATTTGAGGAGGGTTAGCGATGGCTACACCTTC. This codes for CASSENLRRVSDGYTF.